This T cell receptor beta chain appears in the sequencing data of a study of blood T cells in healthy people across ages. The second PCR ran about 6 to 12 cycles with a sample-barcoded 5' primer and J-beta primers. Each cDNA was tagged by a template-switch adaptor containing 12 random nucleotides. TCRdb called the 5' RACE reads again in MiXCR, with one record for every CDR3 protein. The table has about 930,000 distinct CDR3 sequences, almost 30% seen once; the top ten hold about 9.4%. The people who gave samples were healthy Caucasians from Russia, aged about 6 to 95. In addition, the sample was reused for a study of T cells of mothers and their children. From that report: The donors comprised about 6 children and their three healthy Caucasian mothers.

The sample taken for sequencing was blood. This sequence originates from a woman between 40 and 55 years old in good health.

The CDR3 region has the DNA TGTGCCAGCAAGGGGGATTCTGGGGCCAACGTCCTGACTTTC. Protein sequence: CASKGDSGANVLTF. This chain uses TRBV2 with TRBJ2-6; tentatively, D is TRBD1 (6 bases). V was shortened by 7 bases and J by 1 base, with 8 bases between the two germline ends. This CDR3 has 14 amino acids. Looked up from germline, CDR1 is SNHLY and CDR2 is FYNNEI.